These T cell receptor beta chains were read from a single sample in a study of T cell changes during pregnancy in multiple sclerosis. The data were produced by immunoSEQ multiplex PCR, yet TCRdb's version contains in-frame clones alone and is incomplete. Altogether roughly 88,000 clones are present, approximately 92% being singletons, with the ten largest covering less than 2%. Here the sequenced sample was peripheral blood, taken in the first trimester of pregnancy. The origin of the receptors is a female donor with multiple sclerosis, enrolled in a pregnancy study. CDR3s include the opening cysteine and the closing phenylalanine or tryptophan. A D gene is named only where the DNA matches it firmly. Rows give clone size only sometimes, using once, few, many, or a class for an expanded clone.

j_call clone_size d_call v_call cdr3_aa cdr3_nt
TRBJ1-2 . . TRBV2 CASRREQLYTF TGTGCCAGCAGGAGGGAACAGCTCTACACCTTC
TRBJ2-2 . . TRBV5-1 CASRDTDRNTGELFF TGCGCCAGCAGGGACACAGATCGGAACACCGGGGAGCTGTTTTTT
TRBJ2-5 . . TRBV6-6 CASSYSRETQYF TGTGCCAGCAGTTACTCACGGGAGACCCAGTACTTC
TRBJ1-1 . TRBD1 TRBV4-1 CASSQDGTGKIAFF TGCGCCAGCAGCCAAGACGGGACAGGGAAGATTGCTTTCTTT
TRBJ2-5 . TRBD2 TRBV18 CASSPSGRGSQETQYF TGTGCCAGCTCACCTAGCGGGAGAGGGAGCCAAGAGACCCAGTACTTC
TRBJ2-1 few . TRBV19 CASRLAHEQFF TGTGCCAGTAGGTTAGCACATGAGCAGTTCTTC
TRBJ2-7 . . TRBV27 CASSLSRRAYEQYF TGTGCCAGCAGTTTAAGCAGGAGGGCCTACGAGCAGTACTTC
TRBJ2-7 . TRBD1 TRBV27 CASSLSVGDRGSYEQYF TGTGCCAGCAGTTTATCAGTTGGGGACAGGGGATCCTACGAGCAGTACTTC
TRBJ1-2 . . TRBV7-2 CASSLAGHGYTF TGTGCCAGCAGCTTAGCGGGGCATGGCTACACCTTC
TRBJ2-3 . TRBD1 TRBV7-8 CASSAAWKDRESGDTQYF TGTGCCAGCAGCGCGGCGTGGAAGGACAGGGAGAGTGGAGATACGCAGTATTTT
TRBJ2-1 . . TRBV7-2 CASSHRVDEQFF TGTGCCAGCAGCCACAGGGTCGATGAGCAGTTCTTC
TRBJ2-7 . TRBD2 TRBV5-1 CASSFGLAGGDEQYF TGCGCCAGCAGCTTCGGGCTAGCGGGAGGGGACGAGCAGTACTTC
TRBJ1-5 . . TRBV30 CAWSVKRGRNSNQPQHF TGTGCCTGGAGTGTAAAGCGGGGCAGAAATAGCAATCAGCCCCAGCATTTT
TRBJ2-7 . TRBD2 TRBV2 CASSERLLLAGGPEQYF TGTGCCAGCAGTGAAAGGCTCCTCCTAGCGGGGGGGCCCGAGCAGTACTTC
TRBJ1-1 . . TRBV18 CASSGSNTEAFF TGTGCCAGCTCGGGGAGTAACACTGAAGCTTTCTTT
TRBJ2-2 . TRBD2 TRBV28 CASTANRGGGSAGELFF TGTGCCAGCACCGCCAATCGGGGGGGAGGGAGTGCCGGGGAGCTGTTTTTT
TRBJ1-2 . TRBD1 TRBV28 CASSTITAGTEVYGYTF TGTGCCAGCAGTACAATTACTGCCGGGACAGAAGTCTATGGCTACACCTTC
TRBJ2-7 once TRBD1 TRBV25-1 CASSEFGTDTYEQYF TGTGCCAGCAGTGAATTCGGGACAGATACCTACGAGCAGTACTTC
TRBJ2-7 once . TRBV5-1 CASSLTGSTYEQYF TGCGCCAGCAGCCTGACAGGATCGACCTACGAGCAGTACTTC
TRBJ1-2 . . TRBV30 CAWSAILEGYTF TGTGCCTGGAGTGCCATCCTAGAGGGCTACACCTTC
TRBJ2-1 . TRBD1 TRBV27 CASSLAPGGSTYEQFF TGTGCCAGCAGTCTAGCCCCAGGGGGCTCTACTTATGAGCAGTTCTTC
TRBJ1-5 . TRBD1 TRBV5-6 CASSLRRTGEYSNQPQHF TGTGCCAGCAGCTTGAGGCGGACAGGGGAATATAGCAATCAGCCCCAGCATTTT
TRBJ2-7 . . TRBV19 CASSDQGLPYEQYF TGTGCCAGTAGTGACCAGGGGCTACCCTACGAGCAGTACTTC
TRBJ1-1 . . TRBV11-2 CASIKGQGYTEAFF TGTGCCAGCATCAAGGGGCAGGGGTACACTGAAGCTTTCTTT
TRBJ1-1 few . TRBV7-9 CASSHRTAEAFF TGTGCCAGCAGTCATAGGACAGCTGAAGCTTTCTTT
TRBJ1-3 . TRBD1 TRBV5-1 CASSAGGAGNTIYF TGCGCCAGCAGCGCAGGGGGAGCTGGAAACACCATATATTTT
TRBJ1-2 . TRBD1 TRBV5-4 CASSEYTGDGYTF TGTGCCAGCAGCGAGTACACAGGGGATGGCTACACCTTC
TRBJ2-5 . . TRBV7-2 CASSLTPNYQETQYF TGTGCCAGCAGCCTAACTCCCAACTACCAAGAGACCCAGTACTTC
TRBJ2-7 . . TRBV27 CASSLTRASYEQYF TGTGCCAGCAGTTTAACCAGGGCGTCCTACGAGCAGTACTTC
TRBJ1-4 . . TRBV30 CAWQGTRGEKLFF TGTGCCTGGCAGGGGACCCGGGGTGAAAAACTGTTTTTT
TRBJ1-2 . TRBD1 TRBV10-3 CAISPRGDNYGYTF TGTGCCATCAGCCCCAGGGGGGATAACTATGGCTACACCTTC
TRBJ2-7 . TRBD1 TRBV14 CASSQTTGTVTYEQYF TGTGCCAGCAGCCAAACGACCGGGACAGTCACCTACGAGCAGTACTTC
TRBJ2-1 . . TRBV29-1 CSDLEVSYNEQFF TGCAGCGACTTAGAAGTTTCCTACAATGAGCAGTTCTTC
TRBJ2-5 . . TRBV7-8 CASSSRWGVETQYF TGTGCCAGCAGCTCCAGGTGGGGGGTGGAGACCCAGTACTTC
TRBJ1-5 . . TRBV28 CASSFGGTGNQPQHF TGTGCCAGCAGTTTCGGGGGAACGGGCAATCAGCCCCAGCATTTT
TRBJ2-2 . TRBD1 TRBV5-6 CASTPPGQVTGELFF TGTGCCAGCACCCCCCCGGGACAGGTCACCGGGGAGCTGTTTTTT
TRBJ2-3 . . TRBV5-1 CASSSELSTDTQYF TGCGCCAGCAGTTCTGAACTTAGCACAGATACGCAGTATTTT
TRBJ2-7 . . TRBV6-6 CASSYSDLAGYEQYF TGTGCCAGCAGTTACAGCGACCTCGCCGGTTACGAGCAGTACTTC
TRBJ1-2 . . TRBV7-9 CASSPTENYGYTF TGTGCCAGCAGCCCGACTGAAAACTATGGCTACACCTTC
TRBJ1-2 . . TRBV4-3 CASSQQNTGNYGYTF TGCGCCAGCAGCCAACAAAACACGGGGAACTATGGCTACACCTTC